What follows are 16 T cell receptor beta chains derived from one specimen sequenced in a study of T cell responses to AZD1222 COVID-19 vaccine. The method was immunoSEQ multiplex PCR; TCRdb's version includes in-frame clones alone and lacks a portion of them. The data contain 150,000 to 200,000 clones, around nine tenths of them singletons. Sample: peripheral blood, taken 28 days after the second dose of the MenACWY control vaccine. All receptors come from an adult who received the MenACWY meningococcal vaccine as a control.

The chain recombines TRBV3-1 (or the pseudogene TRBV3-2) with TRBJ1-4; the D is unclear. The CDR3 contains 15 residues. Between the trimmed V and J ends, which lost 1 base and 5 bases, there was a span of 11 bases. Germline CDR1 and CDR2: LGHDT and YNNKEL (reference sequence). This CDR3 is CASSQVQAGNEKLFF. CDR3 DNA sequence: TGTGCCAGCAGCCAAGTTCAGGCCGGGAATGAAAAACTGTTTTTT.

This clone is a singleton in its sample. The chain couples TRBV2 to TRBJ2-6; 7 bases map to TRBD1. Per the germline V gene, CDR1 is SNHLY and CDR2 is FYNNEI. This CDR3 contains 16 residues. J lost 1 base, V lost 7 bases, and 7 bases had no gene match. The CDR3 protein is CASTFGQASGANVLTF. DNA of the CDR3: TGTGCCAGCACCTTCGGACAGGCATCTGGGGCCAACGTCCTGACTTTC. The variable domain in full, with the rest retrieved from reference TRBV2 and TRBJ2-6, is EPEVTQTPSHQVTQMGQEVILRCVPISNHLYFYWYRQILGQKVEFLVSFYNNEISEKSEIFDDQFSVERPDGSNFTLKIRSTKLEDSAMYFCASTFGQASGANVLTFGAGSRLTVL.

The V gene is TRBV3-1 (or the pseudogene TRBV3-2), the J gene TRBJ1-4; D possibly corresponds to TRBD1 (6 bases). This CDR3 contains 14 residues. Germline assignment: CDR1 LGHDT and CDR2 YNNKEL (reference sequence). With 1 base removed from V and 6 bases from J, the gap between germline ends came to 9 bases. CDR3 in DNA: TGTGCCAGCAGCCAAGGGGGGCGGGATGAAAAACTGTTTTTT. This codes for CASSQGGRDEKLFF.

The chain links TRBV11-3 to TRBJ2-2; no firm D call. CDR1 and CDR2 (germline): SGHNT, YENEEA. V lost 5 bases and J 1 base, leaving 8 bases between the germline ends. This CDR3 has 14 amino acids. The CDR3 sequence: CASSPLQNTGELFF. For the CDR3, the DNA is TGTGCCAGCAGCCCCCTCCAGAACACCGGGGAGCTGTTTTTT.

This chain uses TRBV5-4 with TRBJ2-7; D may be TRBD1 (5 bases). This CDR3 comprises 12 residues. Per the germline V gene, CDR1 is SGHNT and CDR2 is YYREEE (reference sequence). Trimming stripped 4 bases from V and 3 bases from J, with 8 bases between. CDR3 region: CASSPDSYEQYF. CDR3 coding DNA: TGTGCCAGCAGCCCCGACAGCTACGAGCAGTACTTC.

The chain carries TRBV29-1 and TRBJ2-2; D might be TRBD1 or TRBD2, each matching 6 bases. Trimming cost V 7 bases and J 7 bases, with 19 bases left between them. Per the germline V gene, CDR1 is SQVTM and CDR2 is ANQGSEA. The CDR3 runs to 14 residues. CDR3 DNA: TGCAGCGCAGTACTAGGGGGAGGCGGCGGGGAGCTGTTTTTT. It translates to CSAVLGGGGGELFF.

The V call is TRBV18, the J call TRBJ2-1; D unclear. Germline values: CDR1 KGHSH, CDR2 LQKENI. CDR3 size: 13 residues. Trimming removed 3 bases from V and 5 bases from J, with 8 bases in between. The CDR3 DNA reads TGTGCCAGCTCACCCCAACACGACAATGAGCAGTTCTTC. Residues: CASSPQHDNEQFF.

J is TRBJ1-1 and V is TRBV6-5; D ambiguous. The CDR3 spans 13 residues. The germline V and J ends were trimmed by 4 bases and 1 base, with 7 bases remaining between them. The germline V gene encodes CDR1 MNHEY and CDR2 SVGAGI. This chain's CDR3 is CASSWTTNTEAFF. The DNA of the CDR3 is TGTGCCAGCAGTTGGACGACGAACACTGAAGCTTTCTTT.

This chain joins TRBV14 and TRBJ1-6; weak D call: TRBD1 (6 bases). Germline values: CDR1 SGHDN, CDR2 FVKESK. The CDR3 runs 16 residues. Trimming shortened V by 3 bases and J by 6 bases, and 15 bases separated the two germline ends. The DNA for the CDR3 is TGTGCCAGCAGCCACAGGGTGCTAGGGGGTAATTCACCCCTCCACTTT. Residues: CASSHRVLGGNSPLHF.

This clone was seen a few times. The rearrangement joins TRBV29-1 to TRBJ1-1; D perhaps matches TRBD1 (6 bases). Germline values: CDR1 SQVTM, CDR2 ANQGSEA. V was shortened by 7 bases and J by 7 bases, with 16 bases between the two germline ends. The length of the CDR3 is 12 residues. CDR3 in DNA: TGCAGCGCGGTTTGGGGGCAGGGTGAAGCTTTCTTT. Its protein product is CSAVWGQGEAFF. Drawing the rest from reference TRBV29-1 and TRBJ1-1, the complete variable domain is SAVISQKPSRDICQRGTSLTIQCQVDSQVTMMFWYRQQPGQSLTLIATANQGSEATYESGFVIDKFPISRPNLTFSTLTVSNMSPEDSSIYLCSAVWGQGEAFFGQGTRLTVV.

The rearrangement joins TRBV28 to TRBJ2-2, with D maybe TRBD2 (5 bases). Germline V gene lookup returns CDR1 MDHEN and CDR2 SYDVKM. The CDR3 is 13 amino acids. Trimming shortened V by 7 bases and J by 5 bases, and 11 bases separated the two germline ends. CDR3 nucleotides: TGTGCCAGCACCCCAAGCGGAACCGGGGAGCTGTTTTTT. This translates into CASTPSGTGELFF.

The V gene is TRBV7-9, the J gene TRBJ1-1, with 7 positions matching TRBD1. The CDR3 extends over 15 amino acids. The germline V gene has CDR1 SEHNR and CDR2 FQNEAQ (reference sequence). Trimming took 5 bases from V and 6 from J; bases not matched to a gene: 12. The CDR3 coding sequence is TGTGCCAGCAGCGTTCGGAAGGGGGCGACCGCTGAAGCTTTCTTT. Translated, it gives CASSVRKGATAEAFF.

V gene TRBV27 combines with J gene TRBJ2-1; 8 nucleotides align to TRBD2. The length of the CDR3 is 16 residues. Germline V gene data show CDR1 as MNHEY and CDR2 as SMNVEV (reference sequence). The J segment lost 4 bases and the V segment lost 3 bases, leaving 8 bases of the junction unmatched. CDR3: CASSFVGTSGYNEQFF. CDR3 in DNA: TGTGCCAGCAGTTTTGTAGGTACTAGCGGATACAATGAGCAGTTCTTC.

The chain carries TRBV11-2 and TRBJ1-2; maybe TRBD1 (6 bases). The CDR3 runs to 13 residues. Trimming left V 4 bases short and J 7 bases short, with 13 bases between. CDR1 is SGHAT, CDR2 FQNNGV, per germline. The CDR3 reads CASSYDRLGGYTF. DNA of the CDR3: TGTGCCAGCAGCTACGACAGGCTCGGTGGCTACACCTTC.

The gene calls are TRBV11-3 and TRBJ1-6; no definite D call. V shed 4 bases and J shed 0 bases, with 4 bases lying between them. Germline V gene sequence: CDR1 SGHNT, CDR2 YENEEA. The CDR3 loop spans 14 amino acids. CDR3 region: CASSSSSYNSPLHF. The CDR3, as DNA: TGTGCCAGCAGCTCAAGCTCCTATAATTCACCCCTCCACTTT. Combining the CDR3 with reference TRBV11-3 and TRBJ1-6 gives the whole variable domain EAGVVQSPRYKIIEKKQPVAFWCNPISGHNTLYWYLQNLGQGPELLIRYENEEAVDDSQLPKDRFSAERLKGVDSTLKIQPAELGDSAVYLCASSSSSYNSPLHFGNGTRLTVT.

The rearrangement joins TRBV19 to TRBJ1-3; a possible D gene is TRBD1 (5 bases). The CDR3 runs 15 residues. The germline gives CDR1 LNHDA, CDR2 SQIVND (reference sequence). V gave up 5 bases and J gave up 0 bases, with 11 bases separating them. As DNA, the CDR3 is TGTGCCAGTAGTCCACAGGCCATCTCTGGAAACACCATATATTTT. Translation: CASSPQAISGNTIYF.